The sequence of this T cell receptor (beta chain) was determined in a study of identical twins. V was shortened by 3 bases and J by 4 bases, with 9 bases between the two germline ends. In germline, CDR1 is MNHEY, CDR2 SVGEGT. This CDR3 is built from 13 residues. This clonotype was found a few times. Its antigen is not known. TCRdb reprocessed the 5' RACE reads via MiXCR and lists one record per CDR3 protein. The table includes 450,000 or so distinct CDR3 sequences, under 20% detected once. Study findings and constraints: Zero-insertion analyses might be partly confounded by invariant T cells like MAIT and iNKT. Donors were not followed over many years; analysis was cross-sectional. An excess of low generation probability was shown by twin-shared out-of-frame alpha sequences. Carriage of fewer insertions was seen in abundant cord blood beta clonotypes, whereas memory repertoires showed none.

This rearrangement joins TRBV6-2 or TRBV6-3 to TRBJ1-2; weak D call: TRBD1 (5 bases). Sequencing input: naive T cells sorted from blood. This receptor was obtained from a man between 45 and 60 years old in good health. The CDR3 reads CASSYPGGYGYTF. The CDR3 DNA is TGTGCCAGCAGTTATCCGGGGGGCTATGGCTACACCTTC.